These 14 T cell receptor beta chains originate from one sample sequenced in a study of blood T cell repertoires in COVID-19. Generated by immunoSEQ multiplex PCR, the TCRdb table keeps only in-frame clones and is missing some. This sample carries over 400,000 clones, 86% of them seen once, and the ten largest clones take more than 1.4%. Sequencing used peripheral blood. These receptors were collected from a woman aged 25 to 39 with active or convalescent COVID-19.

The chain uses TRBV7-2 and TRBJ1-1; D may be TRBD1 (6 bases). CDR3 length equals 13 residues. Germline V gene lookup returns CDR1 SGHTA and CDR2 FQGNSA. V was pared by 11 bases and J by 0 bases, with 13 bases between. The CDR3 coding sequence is TGTGCCTCTACAGGACAGATGAACACTGAAGCTTTCTTT. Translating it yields CASTGQMNTEAFF.

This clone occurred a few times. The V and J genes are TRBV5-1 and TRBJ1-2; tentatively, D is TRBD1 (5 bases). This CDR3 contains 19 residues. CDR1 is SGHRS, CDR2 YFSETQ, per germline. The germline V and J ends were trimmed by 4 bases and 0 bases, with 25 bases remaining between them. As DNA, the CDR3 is TGCGCCAGCAGCCCAGGGCACAGCGCGGTTAGTCGAGCTAACTATGGCTACACCTTC. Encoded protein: CASSPGHSAVSRANYGYTF.

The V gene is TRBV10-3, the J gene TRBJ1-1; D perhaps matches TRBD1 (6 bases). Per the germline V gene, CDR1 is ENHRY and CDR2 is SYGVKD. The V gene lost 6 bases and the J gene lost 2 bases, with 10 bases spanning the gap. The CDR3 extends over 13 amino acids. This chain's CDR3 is CAISLQGNTEAFF. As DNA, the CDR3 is TGTGCCATCAGCCTACAGGGAAACACTGAAGCTTTCTTT.

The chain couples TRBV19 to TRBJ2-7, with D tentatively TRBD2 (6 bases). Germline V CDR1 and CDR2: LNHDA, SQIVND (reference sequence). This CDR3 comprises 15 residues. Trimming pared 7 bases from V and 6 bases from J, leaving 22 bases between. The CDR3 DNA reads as TGTGCCAGTATGGGTAGGGAAACGGGGGTCAGCGAGCAGTACTTC. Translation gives CASMGRETGVSEQYF.

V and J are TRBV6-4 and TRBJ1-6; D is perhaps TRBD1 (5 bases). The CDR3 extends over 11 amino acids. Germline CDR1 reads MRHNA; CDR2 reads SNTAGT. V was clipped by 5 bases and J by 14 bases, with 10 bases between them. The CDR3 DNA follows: TGTGCCAGCAGTCCGCAAGGGGCCCTCCACTTT. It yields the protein CASSPQGALHF.

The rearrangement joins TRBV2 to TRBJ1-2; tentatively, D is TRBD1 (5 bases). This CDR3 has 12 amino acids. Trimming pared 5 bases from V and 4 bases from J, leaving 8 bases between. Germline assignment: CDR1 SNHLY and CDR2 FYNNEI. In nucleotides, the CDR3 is TGTGCCAGCAGTACAGGAATCTATGGCTACACCTTC. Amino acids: CASSTGIYGYTF.

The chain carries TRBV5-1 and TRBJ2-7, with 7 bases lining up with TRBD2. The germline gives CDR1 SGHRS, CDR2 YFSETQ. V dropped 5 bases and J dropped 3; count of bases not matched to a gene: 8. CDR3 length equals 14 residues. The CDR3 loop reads CASRYGLESYEQYF. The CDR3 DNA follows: TGCGCCAGCAGGTACGGACTAGAGAGCTACGAGCAGTACTTC.

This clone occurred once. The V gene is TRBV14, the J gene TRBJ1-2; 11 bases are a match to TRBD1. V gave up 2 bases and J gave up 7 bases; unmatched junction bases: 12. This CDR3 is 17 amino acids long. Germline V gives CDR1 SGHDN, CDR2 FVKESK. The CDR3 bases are TGTGCCAGCAGCCAAACCGGGACAGGGGGGCCTAGAAGTGGCTACACCTTC. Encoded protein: CASSQTGTGGPRSGYTF.

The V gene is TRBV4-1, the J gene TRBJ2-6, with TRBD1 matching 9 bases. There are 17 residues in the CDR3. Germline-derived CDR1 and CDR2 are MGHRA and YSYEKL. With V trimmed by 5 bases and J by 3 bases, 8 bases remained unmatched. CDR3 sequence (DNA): TGCGCCAGCAGCAAAACCGGGACAGGGTTTGGGGCCAACGTCCTGACTTTC. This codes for CASSKTGTGFGANVLTF.

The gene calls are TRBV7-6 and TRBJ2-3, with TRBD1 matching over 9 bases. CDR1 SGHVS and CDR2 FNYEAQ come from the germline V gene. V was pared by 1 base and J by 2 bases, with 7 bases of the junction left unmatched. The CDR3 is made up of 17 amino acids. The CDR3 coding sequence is TGTGCCAGCAGCTTAGGAGGACAGGGGATTGTCACAGATACGCAGTATTTT. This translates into CASSLGGQGIVTDTQYF.

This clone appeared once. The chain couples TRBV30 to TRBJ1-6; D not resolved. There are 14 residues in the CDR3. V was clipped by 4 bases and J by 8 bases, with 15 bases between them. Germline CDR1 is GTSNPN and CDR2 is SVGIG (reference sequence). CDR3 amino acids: CAWTGRIEDSPLHF. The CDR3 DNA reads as TGTGCCTGGACTGGGAGGATCGAGGATTCACCCCTCCACTTT.

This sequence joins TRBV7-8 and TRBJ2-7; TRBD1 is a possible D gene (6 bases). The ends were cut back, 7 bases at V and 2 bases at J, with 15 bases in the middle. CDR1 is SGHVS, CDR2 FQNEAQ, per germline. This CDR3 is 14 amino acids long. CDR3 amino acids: CASTPPGVPYEQYF. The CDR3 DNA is TGTGCCAGCACCCCACCAGGGGTCCCCTACGAGCAGTACTTC.

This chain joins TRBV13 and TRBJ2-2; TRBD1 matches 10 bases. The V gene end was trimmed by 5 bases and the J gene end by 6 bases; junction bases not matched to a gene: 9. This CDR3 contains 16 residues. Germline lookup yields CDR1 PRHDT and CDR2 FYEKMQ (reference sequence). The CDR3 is CASSTRTGGYSGELFF. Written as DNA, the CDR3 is TGTGCCAGCAGCACAAGGACAGGGGGTTATTCCGGGGAGCTGTTTTTT.

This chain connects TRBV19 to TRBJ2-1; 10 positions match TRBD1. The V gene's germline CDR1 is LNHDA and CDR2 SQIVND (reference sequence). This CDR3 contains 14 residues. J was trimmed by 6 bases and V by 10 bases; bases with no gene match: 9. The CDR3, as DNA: TGTGCCACAAAACAGGACAGGGGGAGCAATGAGCAGTTCTTC. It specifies CATKQDRGSNEQFF.